This TCR beta chain was sequenced in a study of blood T cell repertoires in COVID-19. Data came from immunoSEQ multiplex PCR; TCRdb stores just in-frame clones and leaves some out. The data hold about 100,000 clones, with around 83% observed a single time. CDR1 is ENHRY and CDR2 is SYGVKD in the germline V gene. Trimming shortened V by 0 bases and J by 7 bases, and 13 bases separated the two germline ends. The CDR3 consists of 14 residues. The chain uses TRBV10-3 and TRBJ2-7; TRBD1 might be the D (6 bases). The receptor was isolated from a man aged 65-85 years with active or convalescent COVID-19. Sequencing was performed on peripheral blood. In DNA, the CDR3 is TGTGCCATCAGTGAGTCGCCCGGACAGCTAGAGCAGTACTTC. Protein sequence: CAISESPGQLEQYF.